The clone carrying this T cell receptor beta chain has at least ten counts. Its specificity is unknown. The data were taken from a study of CD8 T cells in ankylosing spondylitis. Notes on the study in general: Roughly eight highly homologous variants made up a TCR beta motif, and this motif appeared characteristic of ankylosing spondylitis blood.

Germline loops: CDR1 DFQATT, CDR2 SNEGSKA (reference sequence). The junction had 7 bases not matched to a gene; V was cut back by 3 bases and J by 8 bases. The CDR3 is 14 amino acids. TCRdb re-derived calls from the 5' RACE reads in MiXCR, one entry per CDR3 protein. Seen here are 800,000 to 900,000 distinct CDR3 sequences, approximately 12% observed once, and the top ten hold approximately 0.5%. V gene TRBV20-1 combines with J gene TRBJ2-1; 10 nucleotides line up with TRBD2. Source material: blood, either unsorted or a sorted T cell fraction (not recorded which). The sequence was obtained from a male donor with ankylosing spondylitis. The CDR3 here is CSARPLAGADEQFF. CDR3 sequence (DNA): TGCAGTGCTAGGCCGCTAGCGGGAGCGGATGAGCAGTTCTTC.